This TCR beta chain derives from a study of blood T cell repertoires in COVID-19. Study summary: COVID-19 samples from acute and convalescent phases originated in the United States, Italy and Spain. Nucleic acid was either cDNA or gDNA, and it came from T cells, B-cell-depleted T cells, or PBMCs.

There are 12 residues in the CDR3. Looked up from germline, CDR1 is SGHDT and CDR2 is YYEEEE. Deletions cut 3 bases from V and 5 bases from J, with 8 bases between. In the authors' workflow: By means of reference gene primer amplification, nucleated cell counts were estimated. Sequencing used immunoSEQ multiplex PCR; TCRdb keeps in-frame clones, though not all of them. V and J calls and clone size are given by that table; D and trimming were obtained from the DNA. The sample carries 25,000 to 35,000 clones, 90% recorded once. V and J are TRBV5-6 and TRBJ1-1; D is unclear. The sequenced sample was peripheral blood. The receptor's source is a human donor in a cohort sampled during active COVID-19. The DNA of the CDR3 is TGTGCCAGCAGCTACAGTTGGACTGAAGCTTTCTTT. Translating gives CASSYSWTEAFF. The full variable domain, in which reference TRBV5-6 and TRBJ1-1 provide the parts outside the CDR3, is DAGVTQSPTHLIKTRGQQVTLRCSPKSGHDTVSWYQQALGQGPQFIFQYYEEEERQRGNFPDRFSGHQFPNYSSELNVNALLLGDSALYLCASSYSWTEAFFGQGTRLTVV.